What follows are 10 T cell receptor beta chains derived from one specimen sequenced in a study of T cells in women clearing cervical HPV infection. TCRdb keeps only in-frame clones here, not all; method: immunoSEQ multiplex PCR. Here the sample table reports 31,000 or so clones. Sequenced input: blood buffy coat. The receptors derive from a woman aged 18 to 75 with a cervical HPV16 infection that either progressed to CIN3+ or cleared (not recorded which).

On this clone: The CDR3 end is not reached by the read, which stops 3 residues before it; the germline J gene fills it in. The genes are TRBV28 and TRBJ1-2, with no clear D. In germline, CDR1 is MDHEN, CDR2 SYDVKM. The CDR3 runs to 13 residues. The sequenced part of the CDR3 DNA is TGTGCCAGCAGTTTAGGTCGGGGTTACGAC. This translates into CASSLGRGYD. The CDR3 as a whole reads CASSLGRGYDYTF.

CDR3 bases read: TGTGCCAGCAGTTTAACAGGGGAGGCTTCTTACGAG. It specifies CASSLTGEASYE. The full-length CDR3 reads as CASSLTGEASYEQYF. The chain has TRBV28 and TRBJ2-7, with TRBD1 as a possible D gene (7 bases). The read ends 3 residues before the CDR3 terminus; that terminus is restored from the germline J gene. The CDR3 is 15 amino acids. Trimming stripped 2 bases from V and 4 bases from J, with 15 bases between. Germline V gives CDR1 MDHEN, CDR2 SYDVKM.

A remark on this clone: The CDR3 end is not reached by the read, which stops 3 residues before it; the germline J gene fills it in. V gene TRBV6-2 or TRBV6-3 combines with J gene TRBJ1-2, with 11 bases fitting TRBD1. V gave up 4 bases and J gave up 1 base; unmatched junction bases: 5. This CDR3 contains 16 residues. Germline V gives CDR1 MNHEY, CDR2 SVGEGT. The DNA read from the CDR3 is TGTGCCAGCAGTTCGGACAGGGGGCGCATTAACTATGGC. It codes for CASSSDRGRINYG. The whole CDR3 reads CASSSDRGRINYGYTF.

A remark on this clone: The sequenced fragment ends 3 residues before the CDR3 boundary, so the rest is inferred from the germline J gene. The chain combines TRBV7-6 with TRBJ2-2, with 8 bases matching TRBD1. CDR1 is SGHVS and CDR2 is FNYEAQ in the germline V gene. V was pared by 3 bases and J by 1 base, with 4 bases of the junction left unmatched. The CDR3 totals 16 residues. This CDR3 is CASSFSGTGNTGELFF. CDR3 DNA, as far as it was read: TGTGCCAGCAGCTTTTCCGGGACAGGGAACACCGGGGAG.

In the case of this clone: The read ends 3 residues before the CDR3 terminus; that terminus is restored from the germline J gene. The gene calls are TRBV20-1 and TRBJ2-2; D is undetermined. This CDR3 has 13 amino acids. Germline lookup yields CDR1 DFQATT and CDR2 SNEGSKA (reference sequence). CDR3 DNA, as far as it was read: TGCAGTGCTAGAGTTACGGGTGAGGAAAAG. Translating gives CSARVTGEEK. The full CDR3 is CSARVTGEEKLFF.

On this clone: Sequencing ends 3 residues short of the CDR3 end; the germline J gene provides the rest. The V and J genes are TRBV20-1 and TRBJ1-3; D gene ambiguous. Trimming stripped 0 bases from V and 0 bases from J, with 6 bases between. The germline V gene encodes CDR1 DFQATT and CDR2 SNEGSKA (reference sequence). The CDR3 loop spans 14 amino acids. The CDR3 is CSARDASSGNTIYF. The sequenced part of the CDR3 DNA is TGCAGTGCTAGAGATGCGAGCTCTGGAAACACC.

Details on this clone: The read gets to within 3 residues of the CDR3 end, and the germline J gene fills in the rest. The rearrangement joins TRBV6-1 to TRBJ1-2; TRBD1 might be the D (5 bases). This CDR3 contains 13 residues. The germline CDR1 and CDR2 sequences are MNHNS and SASEGT. The DNA read from the CDR3 is TGTGCCAGCAGTGCAGGCCAGGGAACGGTG. Protein: CASSAGQGTV. The whole CDR3 sequence is CASSAGQGTVYTF.

A note on this clone: The CDR3 is cut off 3 residues early in the read; its end comes from the germline J gene. V usage is TRBV20-1 and J usage is TRBJ2-5, with TRBD1 as a possible D gene (6 bases). The germline V gene has CDR1 DFQATT and CDR2 SNEGSKA (reference sequence). The ends were cut back, 6 bases at V and 2 bases at J, with 13 bases in the middle. This CDR3 comprises 13 residues. The sequenced CDR3 bases are TGCAGTGCCCCGGACAGCCCACAAGAGACC. The encoded protein is CSAPDSPQET. The entire CDR3 sequence reads CSAPDSPQETQYF.

In regard to this clone: The read halts 3 residues ahead of the CDR3 end, with the missing end drawn from the germline J gene. The rearrangement uses TRBV10-3 and TRBJ1-2; D uncertain. Germline values: CDR1 ENHRY, CDR2 SYGVKD. V lost 11 bases and J lost 6, with 19 bases in between. This CDR3 contains 13 residues. The part of the CDR3 DNA that was read is TGTGCCTCGAACCTGCGGGGAAGTGATGGC. This translates into CASNLRGSDG. The full CDR3 reads CASNLRGSDGYTF.

Note on this clone: The read stops 3 residues short of the end of the CDR3; the missing end is completed from the germline J gene. V is TRBV2 and J is TRBJ1-2, with D possibly being TRBD1 (5 bases). The CDR3 spans 14 residues. The germline V gene encodes CDR1 SNHLY and CDR2 FYNNEI. The CDR3 sequence is CASNQGSSKNIYTF. The CDR3 bases that were read are TGTGCCAGCAATCAGGGATCGTCCAAAAACATC.